This TCR beta chain emerged from a study of T cell changes during pregnancy in multiple sclerosis (dated by TCRdb to between 2018 and 2020). Turning to the overall study: In women with multiple sclerosis, the researchers looked at how the T cell repertoire shifted as pregnancy progressed.

About this clone itself: Its target antigen remains unknown. One base away there is no much larger clone; base qualities are not given. The same CDR3 also results from other DNA sequences found in this sample.

Receptors were amplified or captured by the immunoSEQ multiplex PCR assay. TCRdb stores this immuneACCESS table with in-frame sequences only. Part of the clones is absent; in the studies checked, under half of the shortfall reflects unresolved V genes, and no reason is known for the rest. Present in this sample are approximately 83,000 clones, around 92% of which were seen just once. The leading ten clones occupy less than 2.5% of the sample. Sequences were derived from peripheral blood, sampled in the third trimester of pregnancy. This clonotype originated in a female donor with multiple sclerosis, enrolled in a pregnancy study.

For the CDR3, the sequence is CASSVGLDGSYEQYF. The nucleotide sequence reads as follows: TGTGCCAGCAGCGTAGGGCTAGACGGCTCCTACGAGCAGTACTTC. Recombination joined TRBV9 with TRBJ2-7, with the D gene uncertain. The CDR3 runs 15 amino acids, cysteine and phenylalanine included. CDR3 DNA only is kept here, 45 bases in frame from base 1. At the junction V is shortened by 0 bases and J by 0 bases, with 10 bases in between. CDR1 is given as SGDLS and CDR2 as YYNGEE, both from the germline V gene.